This T cell receptor beta chain comes out of a study of response to subunit inactivated influenza vaccine. CDR1 is MGHRA, CDR2 YSYEKL, per germline. The CDR3 has 15 amino acids. V was pared by 4 bases and J by 5 bases, with 15 bases between. Study results and limitations: Authors suggested seasonal influenza vaccinations each recruit few new T cells.

This clonotype has only a few counts. Antigen specificity is unknown. TCRdb re-called the RT-PCR reads through MiXCR, storing one row per CDR3 protein. The data contain about 160,000 distinct CDR3 sequences, around 9.9% of them singletons. The sample was non-naive T cells sorted from PBMCs, taken 45 days after vaccination. This TCR came from a man aged 50 to 60 who received an inactivated influenza vaccine. The chain is built from TRBV4-1 and TRBJ2-1, with D tentatively TRBD1 (6 bases). CDR3 loop: CASSRQGHTNNEQFF. Written as DNA, the CDR3 is TGCGCCAGCAGCCGGCAGGGACACACCAACAATGAGCAGTTCTTC.